This T cell receptor beta chain was retrieved from a study of CD8+CD57+ T cells in acquired aplastic anemia. Across the whole study: The study obtained an average of approximately 3 ug of DNA from sorted CD4+ and CD8+ cells. Study conclusions and caveats: Patients did not significantly differ from controls in CD8+ Simpson's diversity.

A remark on this clonotype: As yet, its antigen is unknown.

Patients included in sequencing had previously demonstrated CD8+CD57+ cell expansion by flow cytometry. Severe acquired aplastic anemia was present in all patients. No therapy was given to patients before blood sampling. Germline V CDR1 and CDR2: DFQATT, SNEGSKA (reference sequence). V dropped 0 bases and J dropped 8 bases, with 16 bases sitting between them. The CDR3 length is 14 residues. Genomic DNA templated the TCR beta VDJ and CDR3 profiling. TCRdb ran MiXCR on the reads and lists one entry per CDR3 protein. The table shows roughly 250,000 distinct CDR3 sequences, with 82% occurring only once. Material: sorted CD4+, CD8+, or CD8+CD57+ T cells (not recorded which) from PBMCs. The chain couples TRBV20-1 to TRBJ2-5, with D perhaps matching TRBD1 or TRBD2 (5 bases each). This sequence was found in a human donor with aplastic anemia. CDR3 sequence reads: CSARDPGRLFTQYF. DNA of the CDR3: TGCAGTGCTAGAGATCCGGGACGGCTCTTTACCCAGTACTTC.